A single sample is the source of the 29 T cell receptor beta chains below, sequenced in a study of T cells after yellow fever vaccination. TCRdb called the 5' RACE reads again in MiXCR, with one record for every CDR3 protein. The table has about 310,000 distinct CDR3 sequences, around 4% seen once. The specimen comprised PBMCs, sampled on the day of the yellow fever booster vaccination. These receptors were obtained from a young man who received the YFV17D yellow fever vaccine.

V usage is TRBV27 and J usage is TRBJ2-7; 8 nucleotides agree with TRBD2. This CDR3 has 16 amino acids. CDR1 and CDR2 (germline): MNHEY, SMNVEV (reference sequence). V lost 5 bases and J lost 4; bases outside the gene matches: 13. CDR3 sequence: CASSPHGASGLYEQYV. The CDR3 DNA follows: TGTGCCAGCAGTCCCCATGGGGCTAGCGGGCTTTACGAGCAGTACGTC.

This clonotype has just a few counts. CDR3: CSARDYGTGLNQPQHF. The CDR3 region has the DNA TGCAGTGCTAGAGATTATGGGACAGGGCTTAATCAGCCCCAGCATTTT. This chain links TRBV20-1 with TRBJ1-5, with 9 bases fitting TRBD1. V was pared by 0 bases and J by 4 bases, with 7 bases of the junction left unmatched. Germline values: CDR1 DFQATT, CDR2 SNEGSKA (reference sequence). The CDR3 spans 16 residues.

This clonotype was recorded at least ten times. The chain couples TRBV4-2 to TRBJ1-6, with D uncertain. Germline CDR1 is LGHNA and CDR2 is YNFKEQ. CDR3 length equals 13 residues. V was shortened by 0 bases and J by 7 bases, with 4 bases between the two germline ends. Here the CDR3 DNA reads TGTGCCAGCAGCCAAGATCGGAATTCACCCCTCCACTTT. Its protein is CASSQDRNSPLHF.

This clonotype was seen a handful of times. The chain is built from TRBV9 and TRBJ2-3; 10 bases match TRBD2. Germline V gene sequence: CDR1 SGDLS, CDR2 YYNGEE. The length of the CDR3 is 15 residues. V lost 6 bases and J lost 2; bases outside the gene matches: 6. Here the CDR3 DNA reads TGTGCCAGCAACAGCGGGGGGGCCGACACAGATACGCAGTATTTT. Its translation: CASNSGGADTDTQYF.

This clonotype has ten or more counts. The V and J genes are TRBV18 and TRBJ1-2; D gene unclear. This CDR3 has 14 residues. The germline gives CDR1 KGHSH, CDR2 LQKENI. Trimming removed 2 bases from V and 2 bases from J, with 9 bases in between. CDR3 loop: CASSPVNENYGYTF. CDR3 DNA: TGTGCCAGCTCACCAGTTAATGAAAACTATGGCTACACCTTC.

This clonotype was recorded at least ten times. This chain's CDR3 is CASTGGAEETQYF. In DNA form, the CDR3 reads TGTGCCAGCACAGGGGGGGCTGAAGAGACCCAGTACTTC. V and J are TRBV7-2 and TRBJ2-5; either TRBD1 or TRBD2 may fit D (7 bases each). V was trimmed by 7 bases and J by 3 bases, leaving 12 bases between them. CDR3 size: 13 residues. The germline V gene encodes CDR1 SGHTA and CDR2 FQGNSA.

This clonotype has just a few counts. This chain connects TRBV7-2 to TRBJ2-7; 10 nucleotides agree with TRBD1. Losses at the gene ends were 5 bases for V and 2 bases for J; bases not matched to a gene: 9. Per the germline V gene, CDR1 is SGHTA and CDR2 is FQGNSA. CDR3 size: 16 residues. The CDR3 DNA is TGTGCCAGCAGCATACAGGGACAGGGGATCACCTACGAGCAGTACTTC. Translated, it gives CASSIQGQGITYEQYF.

This rearrangement joins TRBV5-1 to TRBJ2-5; D ambiguous. CDR3 length equals 14 residues. Germline values: CDR1 SGHRS, CDR2 YFSETQ. V was pared by 1 base and J by 3 bases, with 10 bases between. CDR3 DNA sequence: TGCGCCAGCAGCTTGAACGGAAAGAAAGAGACCCAGTACTTC. Residues: CASSLNGKKETQYF.

This clonotype has a handful of counts. V is TRBV29-1 and J is TRBJ1-2, with D maybe TRBD1 (6 bases). This CDR3 is built from 10 residues. Trimming cost V 4 bases and J 14 bases, with 14 bases left between them. Germline V gives CDR1 SQVTM, CDR2 ANQGSEA. The CDR3 sequence is CSVGDNHYTF. Here the CDR3 DNA reads TGCAGCGTTGGGGACAACCACTATACCTTC.

The rearrangement uses TRBV4-3 and TRBJ2-2, with a weak D call TRBD1 (6 bases). The length of the CDR3 is 13 residues. Trimming stripped 4 bases from V and 8 bases from J, with 11 bases between. Germline V gene data show CDR1 as LGHNA and CDR2 as YSLEER. CDR3 coding DNA: TGCGCCAGCAGCCCTATAGGGGGTGGGGAGCTGTTTTTT. It codes for CASSPIGGGELFF.

This clonotype was detected a few times. This chain connects TRBV6-6 to TRBJ1-2; perhaps TRBD1 as D (6 bases). The CDR3 consists of 13 residues. Germline CDR1 and CDR2: MNHNY and SVGAGI (reference sequence). Trimming removed 7 bases from V and 4 bases from J, with 13 bases in between. CDR3 sequence reads: CASMRQGGYGYTF. The CDR3 DNA reads TGTGCCAGCATGCGCCAAGGGGGCTATGGCTACACCTTC.

This clonotype was counted at least ten times. The rearrangement links TRBV20-1 to TRBJ2-7, with D unresolved. This CDR3 has 12 residues. Germline loops: CDR1 DFQATT, CDR2 SNEGSKA (reference sequence). Trimming stripped 6 bases from V and 0 bases from J, with 9 bases between. For the CDR3, the DNA is TGCAGTGCAGCTTTTAGCTCCTACGAGCAGTACTTC. Translation gives CSAAFSSYEQYF.

This clonotype was seen repeatedly, ten times or more. The chain employs TRBV29-1 and TRBJ2-1, with D possibly matching TRBD2 (5 bases). Trimming cost V 4 bases and J 8 bases, with 18 bases left between them. Germline lookup yields CDR1 SQVTM and CDR2 ANQGSEA. CDR3 length: 14 amino acids. The DNA of the CDR3 is TGCAGCGTTGGTAAGGGAGCCGGCCTGGATGAGCAGTTCTTC. Protein product: CSVGKGAGLDEQFF.

This clonotype has at least ten counts. The genes are TRBV7-2 and TRBJ2-3; maybe TRBD2 (6 bases). Per the germline V gene, CDR1 is SGHTA and CDR2 is FQGNSA. V gave up 5 bases and J gave up 4 bases, with 13 bases separating them. CDR3 length: 14 amino acids. CDR3 sequence reads: CASSRRGGADTQYF. CDR3 bases: TGTGCCAGCAGCCGAAGAGGCGGGGCAGATACGCAGTATTTT.

This clonotype has a handful of counts. This chain's CDR3 is CASSLEPRGLDEKLFF. The DNA for the CDR3 is TGTGCCAGCAGCTTAGAGCCCAGGGGGCTGGATGAAAAACTGTTTTTT. V is TRBV7-2 and J is TRBJ1-4; TRBD1 matches 8 bases. This CDR3 comprises 16 residues. Trimming cost V 1 base and J 6 bases; bases outside gene matches: 7. Germline loops: CDR1 SGHTA, CDR2 FQGNSA.

This clonotype was recorded a few times. The gene calls are TRBV2 and TRBJ2-7; D remains ambiguous. V was clipped by 2 bases and J by 4 bases, with 15 bases between them. CDR1 is SNHLY, CDR2 FYNNEI, per germline. This CDR3 comprises 15 residues. The CDR3, as DNA: TGTGCCAGCAGTGAAACGTTAAACAAAGTTTACGAGCAGTACTTC. It specifies CASSETLNKVYEQYF.

The CDR3 loop reads CASSQDLGGTLNTEAFF. Here the CDR3 DNA reads TGTGCCAGCAGCCAAGATCTTGGGGGCACCTTGAACACTGAAGCTTTCTTT. The J gene is TRBJ1-1, the V gene TRBV3-1; tentative D call: TRBD1 (6 bases). The CDR3 is 17 amino acids. CDR1 and CDR2 from the germline V gene are LGHDT and YNNKEL (reference sequence). Trimming pared 0 bases from V and 0 bases from J, leaving 14 bases between. The variable domain in full, with the rest retrieved from reference TRBV3-1 and TRBJ1-1, is DTAVSQTPKYLVTQMGNDKSIKCEQNLGHDTMYWYKQDSKKFLKIMFSYNNKELIINETVPNRFSPKSPDKAHLNLHINSLELGDSAVYFCASSQDLGGTLNTEAFFGQGTRLTVV.

This clonotype has at least ten counts. The rearrangement joins TRBV12-3 or TRBV12-4 to TRBJ2-7; no definite D call. V gave up 2 bases and J gave up 2 bases, with 10 bases separating them. CDR3 length: 14 amino acids. The CDR3 region has the DNA TGTGCCAGCAGTTTACGTGGCACGACCTACGAGCAGTACTTC. It specifies CASSLRGTTYEQYF.

This clonotype appeared many times. V usage is TRBV29-1 and J usage is TRBJ1-1, with D perhaps TRBD1 (5 bases). With 1 base removed from V and 8 bases from J, the gap between germline ends came to 20 bases. Germline V gives CDR1 SQVTM, CDR2 ANQGSEA. This CDR3 is 15 amino acids long. DNA for the CDR3: TGCAGCGTTGAAGTTCCGACCGGGTGGGGGAGCGAAGCTTTCTTT. Its translation: CSVEVPTGWGSEAFF.

The CDR3, as DNA: TGTGCCATCAGTGGGGACAGGGGAGACGAGCAGTACGTC. This translates into CAISGDRGDEQYV. This sequence joins TRBV10-3 and TRBJ2-7, with 10 bases lining up with TRBD1. Germline V gives CDR1 ENHRY, CDR2 SYGVKD. The junction had 2 bases not matched to a gene; V was cut back by 4 bases and J by 5 bases. This CDR3 is 13 amino acids long.

There are many counts of this clonotype. The chain carries TRBV20-1 and TRBJ2-3; D might be TRBD1 (6 bases). V was trimmed by 6 bases and J by 4 bases, leaving 17 bases between them. The CDR3 is made up of 14 amino acids. Per the germline V gene, CDR1 is DFQATT and CDR2 is SNEGSKA (reference sequence). CDR3 nucleotides: TGCAGTGCGAACACAGGGTTGTGGGCAGATACGCAGTATTTT. The encoded protein is CSANTGLWADTQYF.

This clonotype appeared many times. V is TRBV5-6 and J is TRBJ2-5; D call uncertain. This CDR3 contains 11 residues. Per germline, CDR1 SGHDT and CDR2 YYEEEE. Trimming took off 7 bases at V and 4 bases at J, with 8 bases between the two ends. The CDR3 DNA reads as TGTGCCAGCGCTTGGGGAGAGACCCAGTACTTC. Protein: CASAWGETQYF.

The V and J genes are TRBV6-5 and TRBJ2-7; TRBD1 is a possible D gene (5 bases). The germline V gene encodes CDR1 MNHEY and CDR2 SVGAGI. The CDR3 contains 14 residues. V lost 6 bases, J lost 2 bases, and 14 bases lay in between. CDR3 in amino acids: CASSLQNRTYEQYV. Written as DNA, the CDR3 is TGTGCCAGCAGCCTCCAGAACAGGACCTACGAGCAGTACGTC.

J is TRBJ1-1 and V is TRBV6-2 or TRBV6-3; no clear D. Germline-derived CDR1 and CDR2 are MNHEY and SVGEGT. The CDR3 runs to 14 residues. V was clipped by 2 bases and J by 6 bases, with 13 bases between them. DNA for the CDR3: TGTGCCAGCAGTTACACTTCCGGGCTCGCTGAAGCTTTCTTT. Amino acids: CASSYTSGLAEAFF.

This clonotype was seen many times. V is TRBV16 and J is TRBJ2-7; D call uncertain. Germline CDR1 and CDR2: KGHSY and FQNENV. V lost 4 bases and J 0 bases, leaving 10 bases between the germline ends. The length of the CDR3 is 14 residues. The CDR3, as DNA: TGTGCCAGCAGCCGACGAAGTAGCTCCTACGAGCAGTACTTC. Translation gives CASSRRSSSYEQYF.

The V and J genes are TRBV19 and TRBJ2-1; D remains unclear. V lost 8 bases and J 9 bases, leaving 8 bases between the germline ends. CDR1 and CDR2 (germline): LNHDA, SQIVND (reference sequence). This CDR3 is built from 10 residues. The CDR3 DNA reads as TGTGCCAGTCCCTCCCCTGAGCAGTTCTTC. This gives the protein CASPSPEQFF.

In its sample, this clonotype was seen many times. The CDR3 here is CASSLIVSNTGELFF. CDR3 coding DNA: TGCGCCAGCAGCTTGATAGTTTCGAACACCGGGGAGCTGTTTTTT. The rearrangement links TRBV5-1 to TRBJ2-2, with unresolved D. Germline assignment: CDR1 SGHRS and CDR2 YFSETQ. This CDR3 region has 15 residues. V dropped 1 base and J dropped 0 bases, with 7 bases sitting between them.

There are many counts of this clonotype. The chain has TRBV3-1 and TRBJ1-5; D might be TRBD1 (6 bases). The germline V gene encodes CDR1 LGHDT and CDR2 YNNKEL (reference sequence). The CDR3 has 14 residues. The V and J ends lost 2 bases and 5 bases respectively, with 10 bases between them. The CDR3 spells CASSQSDSDQPQHF. CDR3 nucleotide sequence: TGTGCCAGCAGCCAATCGGACAGTGATCAGCCCCAGCATTTT.

This clonotype was seen more than once but under ten times. This chain joins TRBV4-1 and TRBJ2-7; D gene ambiguous. Trimming pared 4 bases from V and 1 base from J, leaving 14 bases between. CDR3 size: 15 residues. The germline V gene has CDR1 MGHRA and CDR2 YSYEKL. The CDR3 spells CASSRRLGFSYEQYF. In DNA form, the CDR3 reads TGCGCCAGCAGCCGAAGATTGGGTTTTTCCTACGAGCAGTACTTC.